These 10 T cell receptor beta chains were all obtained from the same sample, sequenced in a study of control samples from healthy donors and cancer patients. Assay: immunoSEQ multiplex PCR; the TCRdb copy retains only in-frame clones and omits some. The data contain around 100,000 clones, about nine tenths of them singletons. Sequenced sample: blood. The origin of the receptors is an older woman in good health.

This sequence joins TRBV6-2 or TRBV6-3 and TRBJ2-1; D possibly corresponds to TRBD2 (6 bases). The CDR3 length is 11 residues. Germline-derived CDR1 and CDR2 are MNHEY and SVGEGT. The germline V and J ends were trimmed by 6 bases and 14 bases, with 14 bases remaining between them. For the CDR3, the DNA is TGTGCCAGCAGCCAGGTGGGAGGAAAGTTCTTC. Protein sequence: CASSQVGGKFF.

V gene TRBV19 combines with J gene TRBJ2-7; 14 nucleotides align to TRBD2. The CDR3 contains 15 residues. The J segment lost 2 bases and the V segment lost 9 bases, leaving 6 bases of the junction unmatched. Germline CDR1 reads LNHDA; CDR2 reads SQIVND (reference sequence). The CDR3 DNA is TGTGCCAGCGGGACTAGCGGGGGCCATACCTACGAGCAGTACTTC. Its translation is CASGTSGGHTYEQYF.

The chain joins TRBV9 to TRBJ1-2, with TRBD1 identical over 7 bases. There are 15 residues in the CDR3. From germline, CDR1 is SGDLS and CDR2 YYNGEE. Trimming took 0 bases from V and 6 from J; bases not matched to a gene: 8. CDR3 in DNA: TGTGCCAGCAGCGTAGGGGGACAGCTGATCGATGGCTACACCTTC. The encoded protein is CASSVGGQLIDGYTF.

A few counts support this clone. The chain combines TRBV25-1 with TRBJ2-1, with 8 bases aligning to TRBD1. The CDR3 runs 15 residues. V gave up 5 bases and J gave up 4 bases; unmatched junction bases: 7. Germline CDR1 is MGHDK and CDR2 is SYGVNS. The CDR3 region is CASSPGQGPYNEQFF. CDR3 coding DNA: TGTGCCAGCAGTCCTGGACAGGGACCTTACAATGAGCAGTTCTTC. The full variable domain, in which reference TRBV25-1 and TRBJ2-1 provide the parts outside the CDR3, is EADIYQTPRYLVIGTGKKITLECSQTMGHDKMYWYQQDPGMELHLIHYSYGVNSTEKGDLSSESTVSRIRTEHFPLTLESARPSHTSQYLCASSPGQGPYNEQFFGPGTRLTVL.

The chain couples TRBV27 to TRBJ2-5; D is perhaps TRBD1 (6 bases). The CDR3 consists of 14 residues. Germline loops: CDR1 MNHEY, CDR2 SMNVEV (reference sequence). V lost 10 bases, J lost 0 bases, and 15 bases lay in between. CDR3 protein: CATSGDKYQETQYF. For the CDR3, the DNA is TGTGCCACCTCTGGGGACAAATACCAAGAGACCCAGTACTTC.

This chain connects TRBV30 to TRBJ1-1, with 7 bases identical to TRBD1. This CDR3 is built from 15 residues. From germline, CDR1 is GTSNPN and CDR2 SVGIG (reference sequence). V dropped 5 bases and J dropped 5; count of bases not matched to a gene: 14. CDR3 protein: CAWSTGTVDLTEAFF. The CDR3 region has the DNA TGTGCCTGGTCGACCGGGACAGTTGACTTGACTGAAGCTTTCTTT.

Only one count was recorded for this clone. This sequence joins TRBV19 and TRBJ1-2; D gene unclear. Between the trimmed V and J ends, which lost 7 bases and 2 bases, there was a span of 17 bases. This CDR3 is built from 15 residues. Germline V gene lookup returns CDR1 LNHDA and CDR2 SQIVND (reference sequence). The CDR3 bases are TGTGCCAGTACCGGAAGGGCAATCGGCAACTATGGCTACACCTTC. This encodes CASTGRAIGNYGYTF.

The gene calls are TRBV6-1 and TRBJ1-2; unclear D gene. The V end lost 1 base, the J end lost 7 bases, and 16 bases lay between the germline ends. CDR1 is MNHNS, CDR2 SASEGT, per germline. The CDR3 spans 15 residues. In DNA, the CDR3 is TGTGCCAGCAGTGAAGAGCATAGAGGGTTAGCTGGCTACACCTTC. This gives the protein CASSEEHRGLAGYTF.

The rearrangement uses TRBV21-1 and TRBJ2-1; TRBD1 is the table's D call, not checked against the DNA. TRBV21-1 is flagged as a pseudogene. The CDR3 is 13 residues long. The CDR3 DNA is TGTGCCAGCAGCAAAGGAGGGGGTTATGAGCAGTTCTTC. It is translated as CASSKGGGYEQFF.

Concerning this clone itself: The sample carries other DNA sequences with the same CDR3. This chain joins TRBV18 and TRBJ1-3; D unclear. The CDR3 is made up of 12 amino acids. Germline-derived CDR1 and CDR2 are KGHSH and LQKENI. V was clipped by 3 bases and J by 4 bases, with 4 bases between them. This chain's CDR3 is CASSPEGNTIYF. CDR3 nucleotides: TGTGCCAGCTCACCCGAGGGAAACACCATATATTTT.